The 24 T cell receptor beta chains below were found in one sample sequenced in a study of blood T cells in healthy people across ages. Primers used in a second PCR of about 7 to 12 cycles were a sample-barcoded 5' primer and a J-beta primer mix. In TCRdb, the 5' RACE reads were re-called with MiXCR into one record per CDR3 protein. The profile shows about 900,000 distinct CDR3 sequences, around 48% of them singletons. The sequencing input was blood. The origin of the receptors is a man aged 25 to 40 in good health.

In its sample, this clonotype was seen a few times. The CDR3 is CASSPGPPWEQYF. The CDR3 DNA follows: TGTGCCAGCAGTCCAGGACCGCCTTGGGAGCAGTACTTC. This sequence joins TRBV6-2 or TRBV6-3 and TRBJ2-7; no clear D. The length of the CDR3 is 13 residues. Trimming took off 5 bases at V and 7 bases at J, with 15 bases between the two ends. The germline CDR1 and CDR2 sequences are MNHEY and SVGEGT.

This clonotype came up a few times. V is TRBV28 and J is TRBJ1-5, with TRBD1 matching over 7 bases. V lost 10 bases to trimming and J lost 2 bases; unmatched junction nucleotides: 8. Looked up from germline, CDR1 is MDHEN and CDR2 is SYDVKM. This CDR3 contains 14 residues. In nucleotides, the CDR3 is TGTGCCACCACAGACAGGGTTGGCAATCAGCCCCAGCATTTT. Protein product: CATTDRVGNQPQHF.

The genes are TRBV9 and TRBJ2-5; the D is unclear. The germline gives CDR1 SGDLS, CDR2 YYNGEE. The CDR3 is 14 amino acids. V gave up 0 bases and J gave up 1 base, with 7 bases separating them. CDR3 sequence reads: CASSVGNRQETQYF. The CDR3 bases are TGTGCCAGCAGCGTAGGAAACCGCCAAGAGACCCAGTACTTC.

Regarding this clonotype: A much larger clone differs from this one at a single base, so this may be a read error. The chain recombines TRBV29-1 with TRBJ2-3; TRBD1 is a possible D gene (5 bases). CDR1 SQVTM and CDR2 ANQGSEA come from the germline V gene. This CDR3 spans 14 amino acids. CDR3 in DNA: TGCAGCGCGACAGTGTTTTCAATCACAGGTACGCAGTATTTT. It specifies CSATVFSITGTQYF.

This chain links TRBV6-1 with TRBJ2-5, with D perhaps TRBD1 (6 bases). V was pared by 4 bases and J by 4 bases, with 13 bases between. Germline V gene sequence: CDR1 MNHNS, CDR2 SASEGT. This CDR3 is built from 14 residues. The CDR3 sequence is CASSAQGLGETQYF. For the CDR3, the DNA is TGTGCCAGCAGTGCCCAGGGGCTTGGAGAGACCCAGTACTTC.

This chain links TRBV6-6 with TRBJ1-4; no clear D gene. The CDR3 covers 13 residues. The germline V gene has CDR1 MNHNY and CDR2 SVGAGI (reference sequence). The V and J ends lost 2 bases and 8 bases respectively, with 9 bases between them. Here the CDR3 reads CASSYTSWEKLFF. The CDR3, as DNA: TGTGCCAGCAGTTACACCAGTTGGGAAAAACTGTTTTTT.

This rearrangement joins TRBV11-2 to TRBJ2-7; D may be TRBD1 or TRBD2 (5 bases each). The CDR3 runs 16 residues. V shed 7 bases and J shed 2 bases, with 21 bases lying between them. CDR1 is SGHAT, CDR2 FQNNGV, per germline. CDR3 amino acids: CASINSLGAGAYEQYF. As DNA, the CDR3 is TGTGCCAGCATCAATTCCCTCGGGGCAGGCGCCTACGAGCAGTACTTC.

The V gene is TRBV6-6, the J gene TRBJ1-1; D might be TRBD1 (5 bases). The CDR3 totals 12 residues. Germline V gives CDR1 MNHNY, CDR2 SVGAGI (reference sequence). Trimming stripped 2 bases from V and 10 bases from J, with 11 bases between. CDR3 in amino acids: CASSYPLQGAFF. The CDR3 nucleotides are TGTGCCAGCAGTTACCCGCTCCAGGGAGCTTTCTTT.

The chain links TRBV4-2 to TRBJ2-1; 7 positions agree with TRBD1. The germline CDR1 and CDR2 sequences are LGHNA and YNFKEQ. This CDR3 comprises 16 residues. Unmatched junction bases numbered 7, after V lost 2 bases and J lost 3 bases. CDR3 region: CASSQSTGQNYNEQFF. As DNA, the CDR3 is TGTGCCAGCAGCCAATCAACGGGACAGAACTACAATGAGCAGTTCTTC.

This clonotype was seen more than once but under ten times. This chain connects TRBV6-2 or TRBV6-3 to TRBJ2-1; a possible D gene is TRBD2 (6 bases). Per the germline V gene, CDR1 is MNHEY and CDR2 is SVGEGT. The CDR3 consists of 13 residues. Trimming pared 6 bases from V and 1 base from J, leaving 7 bases between. DNA of the CDR3: TGTGCCAGCAGAGGGACTTCCTACAATGAGCAGTTCTTC. Translated: CASRGTSYNEQFF.

The chain couples TRBV6-6 to TRBJ2-7; D is perhaps TRBD1 (5 bases). The length of the CDR3 is 12 residues. Trimming removed 7 bases at V and 1 base at J, with 8 bases between. Germline V lookup: CDR1 MNHNY, CDR2 SVGAGI (reference sequence). CDR3 residues: CASIGDSYEQYF. The DNA for the CDR3 is TGTGCCAGCATAGGGGATTCCTACGAGCAGTACTTC.

V usage is TRBV29-1 and J usage is TRBJ2-7, with D possibly TRBD1 on 6 matching bases. The CDR3 has 15 amino acids. Per the germline V gene, CDR1 is SQVTM and CDR2 is ANQGSEA. Trimming took 0 bases from V and 7 from J, leaving 19 bases between them. The chain's CDR3 is CSVEEGASRYNEQYF. CDR3 bases: TGCAGCGTTGAAGAGGGGGCTAGCAGATACAATGAGCAGTACTTC.

This chain joins TRBV25-1 and TRBJ2-1; D possibly uses TRBD1 or TRBD2 (6 bases each). V was cut by 3 bases and J by 4 bases, with 19 bases left in between. Germline V gene lookup returns CDR1 MGHDK and CDR2 SYGVNS. The CDR3 has 17 residues. CDR3 amino acids: CASSDDRGGGYYNEQFF. Here the CDR3 DNA reads TGTGCCAGCAGTGATGATAGAGGAGGGGGGTATTACAATGAGCAGTTCTTC.

This rearrangement joins TRBV29-1 to TRBJ2-7; D is tentatively TRBD1 or TRBD2 (5 bases each). The germline V gene encodes CDR1 SQVTM and CDR2 ANQGSEA. CDR3 length equals 12 residues. V lost 3 bases and J 11 bases, leaving 17 bases between the germline ends. The CDR3 here is CSVDGVGDDKYF. The CDR3 region has the DNA TGCAGCGTTGATGGGGTAGGGGACGACAAGTACTTC.

The chain employs TRBV18 and TRBJ1-1; TRBD1 is a possible D gene (5 bases). This CDR3 contains 13 residues. Germline assignment: CDR1 KGHSH and CDR2 LQKENI. V lost 10 bases and J 2 bases, leaving 14 bases between the germline ends. This chain's CDR3 is CATSTDLNTEAFF. CDR3 in DNA: TGTGCCACCTCGACAGACTTAAACACTGAAGCTTTCTTT.

The gene calls are TRBV25-1 and TRBJ2-7; no clear D gene. The CDR3 loop spans 15 amino acids. Germline V lookup: CDR1 MGHDK, CDR2 SYGVNS. Trimming pared 3 bases from V and 0 bases from J, leaving 12 bases between. As DNA, the CDR3 is TGTGCCAGCAGTGACGACATCAAGAGCTCCTACGAGCAGTACTTC. Translating it yields CASSDDIKSSYEQYF.

This chain links TRBV4-1 with TRBJ2-5; 11 positions match TRBD1. The CDR3 covers 14 residues. Germline V gene sequence: CDR1 MGHRA, CDR2 YSYEKL. Trimming cost V 4 bases and J 5 bases; bases outside gene matches: 3. The CDR3 DNA follows: TGCGCCAGCAGCCGGACAGGGGGCCTGGAGACCCAGTACTTC. Amino acid sequence: CASSRTGGLETQYF.

This clonotype turned up a few times. V is TRBV7-2 and J is TRBJ2-4, with TRBD2 matching over 10 bases. The ends lost 4 bases at V and 3 bases at J; junction bases unmatched: 9. CDR3 size: 17 residues. The germline V gene has CDR1 SGHTA and CDR2 FQGNSA. Here the CDR3 reads CASSSVGLASFKNIQYF. CDR3 DNA sequence: TGTGCCAGCAGCTCCGTGGGACTAGCGTCCTTCAAAAACATTCAGTACTTC. The whole variable domain, remainder taken from reference TRBV7-2 and TRBJ2-4, is GAGVSQSPSNKVTEKGKDVELRCDPISGHTALYWYRQSLGQGLEFLIYFQGNSAPDKSGLPSDRFSAERTGGSVSTLTIQRTQQEDSAVYLCASSSVGLASFKNIQYFGAGTRLSVL.

V gene TRBV27 combines with J gene TRBJ1-1, with D tentatively TRBD1 (5 bases). Germline values: CDR1 MNHEY, CDR2 SMNVEV (reference sequence). Deletions cut 6 bases from V and 0 bases from J, with 14 bases between. This CDR3 contains 15 residues. CDR3 region: CASSRESYMNTEAFF. The CDR3 DNA reads as TGTGCCAGCAGCAGGGAGAGCTACATGAACACTGAAGCTTTCTTT.

This sequence joins TRBV7-9 and TRBJ2-4; D is unclear. V dropped 3 bases and J dropped 1 base, with 10 bases sitting between them. The CDR3 consists of 15 residues. Germline values: CDR1 SEHNR, CDR2 FQNEAQ (reference sequence). In DNA form, the CDR3 reads TGTGCCAGCAGCTTTCAACGGTTTGCCAAAAACATTCAGTACTTC. This codes for CASSFQRFAKNIQYF.

The CDR3 is CPSTRHGEERKPNYGYTF. DNA of the CDR3: TGTCCCAGCACCCGACACGGGGAGGAGCGAAAACCTAACTATGGCTACACCTTC. V and J are TRBV21-1 and TRBJ1-2; the table assigns TRBD1, which was not confirmed against the DNA. TRBV21-1 is a pseudogene. The CDR3 contains 18 residues.

CDR3 DNA: TGTGCCAGCAGTAAGACCGGGATTCATTCCGGGTGGCTGTTTTTT. This gives the protein CASSKTGIHSGWLFF. The chain recombines TRBV3-1 with TRBJ2-2; weak D call: TRBD2 (5 bases). The CDR3 is made up of 15 amino acids. Trimming removed 6 bases at V and 13 bases at J, with 24 bases between. Germline CDR1 reads LGHDT; CDR2 reads YNNKEL (reference sequence).

As for this clonotype: Compared with germline, one end of the junction differs, possibly owing to a read error. The chain is built from TRBV27 and TRBJ1-2; TRBD1 is a possible D gene (6 bases). The germline V gene has CDR1 MNHEY and CDR2 SMNVEV (reference sequence). This CDR3 is built from 15 residues. CDR3: CASSSTGTPNCGYTF. CDR3 coding DNA: TGTGCCAGCAGCTCAACAGGGACTCCTAACTGTGGCTACACCTTC.

The chain is built from TRBV20-1 and TRBJ1-4, with D possibly being TRBD1 (6 bases). The CDR3 totals 18 residues. Germline V gene sequence: CDR1 DFQATT, CDR2 SNEGSKA (reference sequence). Trimming left V 0 bases short and J 0 bases short, with 17 bases between. The CDR3 spells CSARDDQVRGATNEKLFF. The DNA for the CDR3 is TGCAGTGCTAGAGATGACCAAGTAAGGGGGGCAACTAATGAAAAACTGTTTTTT.